One and the same sample provided the 31 T cell receptor beta chains below, sequenced in a study of blood T cells in healthy people across ages. Next came a second PCR, run for 7 to 11 cycles, which used a sample-barcoded 5' primer along with a J-beta primer mix. MiXCR was run by TCRdb on the 5' RACE reads, yielding one entry per CDR3 protein. The repertoire consists of some 900,000 distinct CDR3 sequences, with around 49% occurring once and the leading ten covering around an eighth. The sample taken for sequencing was blood. These receptors were obtained from a man in his thirties or forties in good health.

In this sample, this clonotype turned up a few times. The chain uses TRBV9 and TRBJ2-5; TRBD2 matches at 10 bases. The end of the DNA fits TRBJ2-7 better, so the J call may be wrong. Germline loops: CDR1 SGDLS, CDR2 YYNGEE. There are 16 residues in the CDR3. CDR3 residues: CASSLRAGGPSPEQYF. CDR3 sequence (DNA): TGTGCCAGCAGCCTCAGAGCGGGGGGGCCTTCCCCCGAGCAGTACTTC.

This sequence joins TRBV28 and TRBJ2-5; maybe TRBD2 (6 bases). Germline V CDR1 and CDR2: MDHEN, SYDVKM. The ends were cut back, 6 bases at V and 5 bases at J, with 13 bases in the middle. The CDR3 covers 13 residues. The CDR3 protein is CASSADSGETQYF. The CDR3 nucleotides are TGTGCCAGCAGCGCTGATAGCGGTGAGACCCAGTACTTC.

The rearrangement joins TRBV6-2 or TRBV6-3 to TRBJ2-1, with a weak D call TRBD2 (6 bases). The CDR3 extends over 16 amino acids. V lost 3 bases and J 5 bases, leaving 17 bases between the germline ends. The V gene's germline CDR1 is MNHEY and CDR2 SVGEGT. The CDR3 protein is CASSYSEGLRHNEQFF. The CDR3 DNA is TGTGCCAGCAGTTATTCCGAGGGACTTAGGCACAATGAGCAGTTCTTC.

This clonotype has just a few counts. The chain is built from TRBV3-1 and TRBJ2-7; D is undetermined. There are 16 residues in the CDR3. In germline, CDR1 is LGHDT, CDR2 YNNKEL (reference sequence). V was pared by 0 bases and J by 4 bases, with 16 bases between. CDR3 nucleotide sequence: TGTGCCAGCAGCCAAGAGCCCCGGCAGAGCTCGTACGAGCAGTACTTC. It codes for CASSQEPRQSSYEQYF.

The gene calls are TRBV2 and TRBJ2-3, with a weak D call TRBD1 (5 bases). The CDR3 runs 14 residues. Between the trimmed V and J ends, which lost 7 bases and 3 bases, there was a span of 14 bases. The germline V gene encodes CDR1 SNHLY and CDR2 FYNNEI. The CDR3 loop reads CASMSKQGTDTQYF. For the CDR3, the DNA is TGTGCCAGCATGAGCAAGCAGGGAACAGATACGCAGTATTTT.

This chain links TRBV7-9 with TRBJ2-7; 9 bases agree with TRBD1. Germline V gives CDR1 SEHNR, CDR2 FQNEAQ (reference sequence). V was pared by 6 bases and J by 7 bases, with 4 bases of the junction left unmatched. CDR3 length: 12 residues. Written as DNA, the CDR3 is TGTGCCAGCAGGTTGGGACAGGGTGAGCAGTACTTC. Protein product: CASRLGQGEQYF.

This chain's CDR3 is CASKGGPGTDTQYF. The CDR3 DNA reads TGTGCCAGCAAAGGGGGCCCTGGCACAGATACGCAGTATTTT. The genes are TRBV6-6 and TRBJ2-3, with TRBD1 identical over 7 bases. The junction had 5 bases not matched to a gene; V was cut back by 7 bases and J by 1 base. Germline V gives CDR1 MNHNY, CDR2 SVGAGI (reference sequence). The CDR3 runs 14 residues.

V and J are TRBV10-3 and TRBJ2-7; 9 nucleotides line up with TRBD1. J was trimmed by 2 bases and V by 6 bases; bases with no gene match: 8. Germline CDR1 is ENHRY and CDR2 is SYGVKD. The CDR3 spans 15 residues. CDR3 loop: CAIRRGDRAAYEQYF. As DNA, the CDR3 is TGTGCCATCAGGAGAGGGGACAGGGCCGCCTACGAGCAGTACTTC.

This clonotype has just a few counts. This chain uses TRBV15 with TRBJ2-5; 8 positions agree with TRBD1. The DNA matches TRBJ2-7 better at its end, which makes the J call doubtful. Germline assignment: CDR1 LNHNV and CDR2 YYDKDF (reference sequence). The CDR3 extends over 17 amino acids. As DNA, the CDR3 is TGTGCCACCAGCAGAGATCAAAGACAGGGGATTTCGGTCGAGCAGTACTTC. Its translation: CATSRDQRQGISVEQYF.

The chain couples TRBV4-3 to TRBJ2-7, with TRBD1 matching 9 bases. This CDR3 is 15 amino acids long. The germline gives CDR1 LGHNA, CDR2 YSLEER. After removal of 2 bases from V and 5 bases from J, the junction contained 7 bases not matched to a gene. The CDR3 sequence: CASSQTGTGKHEQYF. The CDR3 coding sequence is TGCGCCAGCAGCCAAACCGGGACAGGGAAACACGAGCAGTACTTC.

The rearrangement joins TRBV18 to TRBJ1-6; 7 bases align to TRBD1. This CDR3 contains 17 residues. The V and J ends lost 3 bases and 0 bases, in that order; junction bases with no gene match: 5. Germline-derived CDR1 and CDR2 are KGHSH and LQKENI. Here the CDR3 reads CASSPGTARSYNSPLHF. The CDR3 DNA is TGTGCCAGCTCACCGGGGACAGCTCGCTCCTATAATTCACCCCTCCACTTT. Complete variable domain (other parts from reference TRBV18 and TRBJ1-6): NAGVMQNPRHLVRRRGQEARLRCSPMKGHSHVYWYRQLPEEGLKFMVYLQKENIIDESGMPKERFSAEFPKEGPSILRIQQVVRGDSAAYFCASSPGTARSYNSPLHFGNGTRLTVT.

V gene TRBV11-1 combines with J gene TRBJ2-2; no definite D call. Germline V CDR1 and CDR2: SGHAT, FQDESV (reference sequence). The CDR3 spans 15 residues. Trimming removed 2 bases at V and 3 bases at J, with 10 bases between. The CDR3 is CASSLSDRYTGELFF. The DNA for the CDR3 is TGTGCCAGCAGCTTATCGGACCGGTACACCGGGGAGCTGTTTTTT.

This chain links TRBV2 with TRBJ2-3; tentative D call: TRBD1 (6 bases). CDR1 and CDR2 (germline): SNHLY, FYNNEI. The germline V and J ends were trimmed by 4 bases and 2 bases, with 13 bases remaining between them. This CDR3 spans 15 amino acids. In DNA form, the CDR3 reads TGTGCCAGCAGTGGAAACAGGGCGGCCACAGATACGCAGTATTTT. Its translation is CASSGNRAATDTQYF.

This clonotype has a handful of counts. The rearrangement links TRBV7-9 to TRBJ2-5; D is perhaps TRBD2 (5 bases). This CDR3 has 14 residues. V was clipped by 6 bases and J by 4 bases, with 15 bases between them. Germline-derived CDR1 and CDR2 are SEHNR and FQNEAQ (reference sequence). The CDR3 here is CASSFAGLAETQYF. DNA of the CDR3: TGTGCCAGCAGTTTTGCTGGACTGGCAGAGACCCAGTACTTC.

This clonotype was recorded at least ten times. The chain has TRBV12-3 or TRBV12-4 and TRBJ1-2; D ambiguous. The CDR3 extends over 11 amino acids. The V end was cut by 8 bases, the J end by 5 bases, with 9 bases between. CDR3 amino acids: CASRVYYGYTF. The DNA of the CDR3 is TGTGCCAGCCGGGTGTATTATGGCTACACCTTC.

The genes are TRBV6-4 and TRBJ2-2; D unresolved. CDR1 is MRHNA and CDR2 is SNTAGT in the germline V gene. Trimming removed 2 bases at V and 2 bases at J, with 12 bases between. The CDR3 covers 16 residues. The CDR3, as DNA: TGTGCCAGCAGTGACGGCCAGAATACCAACACCGGGGAGCTGTTTTTT. It yields the protein CASSDGQNTNTGELFF.

This clonotype was seen ten or more times. The chain is built from TRBV6-5 and TRBJ2-1, with TRBD2 matching over 8 bases. Germline V gives CDR1 MNHEY, CDR2 SVGAGI. This CDR3 spans 15 amino acids. After removal of 5 bases from V and 3 bases from J, the junction contained 6 bases not matched to a gene. CDR3 DNA sequence: TGTGCCAGCAGTCCCACTAGCGGCGACTACAATGAGCAGTTCTTC. Its protein product is CASSPTSGDYNEQFF.

The rearrangement uses TRBV6-4 and TRBJ2-1, with TRBD2 matching 11 bases. The assigned J gene may be wrong: the sequence end matches TRBJ2-7 better. The CDR3 has 18 residues. CDR1 and CDR2 (germline): MRHNA, SNTAGT. The DNA for the CDR3 is TGTGCCAGCCTCCCTCTAGCGGGGGGTCCGAGCTCCTACAATGAGCAGTACTTC. It codes for CASLPLAGGPSSYNEQYF.

A remark on this clonotype: A read error may be the cause here, since a much bigger clone is one base away. The chain is built from TRBV30 and TRBJ2-4, with 10 bases matching TRBD1. Near its end, the DNA agrees better with TRBJ2-7, so the J call may be wrong. The CDR3 spans 14 residues. The germline V gene encodes CDR1 GTSNPN and CDR2 SVGIG (reference sequence). The chain's CDR3 is CAWSTGQGSCEQYF. The CDR3 DNA reads TGTGCCTGGAGTACGGGACAGGGGTCCTGCGAGCAGTACTTC.

This clonotype has more than one count but fewer than ten. The chain joins TRBV9 to TRBJ1-1; D call uncertain. The CDR3 spans 14 residues. Germline CDR1 SGDLS, CDR2 YYNGEE. The V end lost 3 bases, the J end lost 0 bases, and 9 bases lay between the germline ends. The DNA of the CDR3 is TGTGCCAGCAGCGCGGTTCTCATGAACACTGAAGCTTTCTTT. Amino acid sequence: CASSAVLMNTEAFF.

This clonotype was counted between two and nine times. The chain uses TRBV21-1 and TRBJ2-4; TRBD2, as called in the table, went unchecked against the DNA. TRBV21-1 represents a pseudogene. The CDR3 covers 18 residues. The CDR3 loop is CASISRKIRTLAKNIQYF. The CDR3 DNA reads as TGTGCCAGCATCTCGCGTAAAATCAGGACTTTAGCCAAAAACATTCAGTACTTC.

The table lists this clonotype with a few counts. The chain links TRBV3-1 to TRBJ2-5, with D uncertain. Trimming removed 3 bases at V and 0 bases at J, with 11 bases between. Germline-derived CDR1 and CDR2 are LGHDT and YNNKEL (reference sequence). This CDR3 has 15 residues. CDR3 coding DNA: TGTGCCAGCAGCCATCCCGCTGGGTACCAAGAGACCCAGTACTTC. Amino acids: CASSHPAGYQETQYF.

CDR3 region: CASSGAGSTDTQYF. In DNA form, the CDR3 reads TGTGCCAGCAGTGGGGCAGGGAGCACAGATACGCAGTATTTT. This chain joins TRBV2 and TRBJ2-3; D is perhaps TRBD1 (5 bases). CDR3 length: 14 residues. V was cut by 4 bases and J by 0 bases, with 8 bases left in between. From germline, CDR1 is SNHLY and CDR2 FYNNEI.

This clonotype came up many times. The rearrangement links TRBV10-3 to TRBJ1-1; TRBD1 matches 9 bases. Germline CDR1 reads ENHRY; CDR2 reads SYGVKD. V shed 9 bases, J shed 0 bases, and the junction held 2 bases outside the gene matches. The CDR3 covers 13 residues. CDR3 nucleotide sequence: TGTGCCATGGGACAGGGCTTGAACACTGAAGCTTTCTTT. This sequence encodes CAMGQGLNTEAFF.

The chain joins TRBV6-4 to TRBJ1-2, with 7 bases identical to TRBD1. V trimming: 4 bases; J trimming: 0 bases; junction bases outside the gene matches: 5. This CDR3 has 15 amino acids. Germline-derived CDR1 and CDR2 are MRHNA and SNTAGT. As DNA, the CDR3 is TGTGCCAGCAGTGCCGGGGACAGTTCTAACTATGGCTACACCTTC. This encodes CASSAGDSSNYGYTF.

The CDR3 DNA is TGTGCCAGCAGCTTCAGCGGGGGGGGCAATTCACCCCTCCACTTT. Its translation: CASSFSGGGNSPLHF. The rearrangement joins TRBV7-2 to TRBJ1-6, with TRBD1 as a possible D gene (6 bases). CDR1 and CDR2 (germline): SGHTA, FQGNSA. The germline V and J ends were trimmed by 3 bases and 7 bases, with 13 bases remaining between them. CDR3 size: 15 residues.

This clonotype has only a few counts. This chain links TRBV29-1 with TRBJ2-2; 12 nucleotides agree with TRBD2. The CDR3 extends over 13 amino acids. Germline CDR1 and CDR2: SQVTM and ANQGSEA. The J segment lost 5 bases and the V segment lost 6 bases, leaving 1 base of the junction unmatched. CDR3: CSVGLAGTGELFF. CDR3 nucleotide sequence: TGCAGCGTCGGACTAGCGGGGACCGGGGAGCTGTTTTTT.

The J gene is TRBJ1-2, the V gene TRBV9, with D maybe TRBD1 (6 bases). V shed 0 bases and J shed 3 bases, with 9 bases lying between them. The CDR3 spans 14 residues. Germline-derived CDR1 and CDR2 are SGDLS and YYNGEE. CDR3 sequence reads: CASSVASGDYGYTF. CDR3 sequence (DNA): TGTGCCAGCAGCGTAGCCTCAGGGGACTATGGCTACACCTTC.

This chain links TRBV3-1 with TRBJ1-2, with 8 bases identical to TRBD1. From germline, CDR1 is LGHDT and CDR2 YNNKEL (reference sequence). The ends lost 5 bases at V and 5 bases at J; junction bases unmatched: 7. The CDR3 consists of 14 residues. CDR3 in DNA: TGTGCCAGCAGCTCCCGGGACAGGAGTTATGGCTACACCTTC. Its translation is CASSSRDRSYGYTF.

The chain carries TRBV29-1 and TRBJ2-2, with D maybe TRBD2 (6 bases). The CDR3 spans 14 residues. CDR1 SQVTM and CDR2 ANQGSEA come from the germline V gene. Trimming removed 3 bases at V and 7 bases at J, with 15 bases between. CDR3: CSVDLEGVSGELFF. The CDR3 DNA follows: TGCAGCGTTGACCTGGAGGGAGTGAGCGGGGAGCTGTTTTTT.

This clonotype was counted only a few times. V gene TRBV5-1 combines with J gene TRBJ2-1; D is perhaps TRBD2 (6 bases). CDR1 is SGHRS and CDR2 is YFSETQ in the germline V gene. CDR3 length: 14 amino acids. V lost 6 bases and J lost 6, with 16 bases in between. The CDR3 here is CASIGGGAGNEQFF. The DNA for the CDR3 is TGCGCCAGCATAGGTGGAGGGGCTGGCAATGAGCAGTTCTTC.